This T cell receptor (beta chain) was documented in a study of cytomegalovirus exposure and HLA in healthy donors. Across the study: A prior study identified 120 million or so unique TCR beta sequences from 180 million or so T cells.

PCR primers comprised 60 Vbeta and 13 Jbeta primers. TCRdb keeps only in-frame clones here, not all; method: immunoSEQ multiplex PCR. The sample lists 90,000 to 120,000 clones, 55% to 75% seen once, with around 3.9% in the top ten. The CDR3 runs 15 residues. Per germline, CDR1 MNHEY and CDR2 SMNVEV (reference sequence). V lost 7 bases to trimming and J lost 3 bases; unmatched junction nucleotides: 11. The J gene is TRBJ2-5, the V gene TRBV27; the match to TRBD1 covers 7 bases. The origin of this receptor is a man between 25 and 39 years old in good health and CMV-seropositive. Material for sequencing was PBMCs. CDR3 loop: CASTPLGQGEETQYF. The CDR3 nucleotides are TGTGCCAGCACCCCCCTTGGGCAGGGGGAAGAGACCCAGTACTTC.